The 7 T cell receptor beta chains listed next were all sequenced from one sample in a study of T-cell reconstitution after alpha-beta-depleted transplantation in children. Construction of the TCRbeta library involved unique molecular identifiers. A single record per CDR3 protein comes from TCRdb applying MiXCR to the PCR reads. The table shows around 120,000 distinct CDR3 sequences, with more than 20% occurring only once. The source material was PBMCs, mostly from graft donor cells, sampled 180 days after TCRalphabeta/CD19-depleted stem cell transplant. The receptors were sampled from a male patient aged 2-9 years who had a stem cell transplant for chronic granulomatous disease, so the T cells may come from the graft donor.

This clonotype was seen at least ten times. This chain uses TRBV29-1 with TRBJ2-2; 10 bases align to TRBD2. CDR3 length: 13 residues. With V trimmed by 5 bases and J by 9 bases, 6 bases remained unmatched. Looked up from germline, CDR1 is SQVTM and CDR2 is ANQGSEA. The CDR3 loop is CSVRASGSWELFF. The CDR3 region has the DNA TGCAGCGTTAGGGCTAGCGGGAGTTGGGAGCTGTTTTTT.

The chain joins TRBV28 to TRBJ2-1; 13 nucleotides agree with TRBD2. This CDR3 spans 15 amino acids. V shed 5 bases and J 9 bases; nucleotides not matched to a gene: 7. The germline V gene has CDR1 MDHEN and CDR2 SYDVKM. CDR3 region: CASSITSGRDSEQFF. The DNA of the CDR3 is TGTGCCAGCAGTATCACTAGCGGGAGGGATTCTGAGCAGTTCTTC.

This clonotype was found many times. The DNA for the CDR3 is TGTGCCAGCAGCTTGGCCACTGTCGAGCAGTTCTTC. Translated: CASSLATVEQFF. V usage is TRBV7-2 and J usage is TRBJ2-1; D unclear. Trimming stripped 3 bases from V and 10 bases from J, with 10 bases between. CDR1 SGHTA and CDR2 FQGNSA come from the germline V gene. The CDR3 is made up of 12 amino acids. The whole variable domain, filled in from reference TRBV7-2 and TRBJ2-1, reads GAGVSQSPSNKVTEKGKDVELRCDPISGHTALYWYRQSLGQGLEFLIYFQGNSAPDKSGLPSDRFSAERTGGSVSTLTIQRTQQEDSAVYLCASSLATVEQFFGPGTRLTVL.

This clonotype occurred a few times. This rearrangement joins TRBV10-3 to TRBJ2-1; D might be TRBD2 (6 bases). V lost 3 bases and J 1 base, leaving 13 bases between the germline ends. Germline V CDR1 and CDR2: ENHRY, SYGVKD. The CDR3 has 16 amino acids. CDR3 coding DNA: TGTGCCATCAGTGACTCCGGGAGAGGGTCCTACAATGAGCAGTTCTTC. It translates to CAISDSGRGSYNEQFF.

The DNA for the CDR3 is TGCGCCAGCAGCCAAGATAGAAGTTGGCTAGCCGGAGAGACCCAGTACTTC. It yields the protein CASSQDRSWLAGETQYF. This chain uses TRBV4-1 with TRBJ2-5; TRBD2 might be the D (5 bases). Germline assignment: CDR1 MGHRA and CDR2 YSYEKL. V was clipped by 0 bases and J by 4 bases, with 18 bases between them. The CDR3 contains 17 residues.

This clonotype has ten or more counts. This rearrangement joins TRBV20-1 to TRBJ1-5; no definite D call. This CDR3 is 14 amino acids long. Germline lookup yields CDR1 DFQATT and CDR2 SNEGSKA (reference sequence). V was cut by 1 base and J by 4 bases, with 11 bases left in between. CDR3 amino acids: CSARVQETNQPQHF. CDR3 in DNA: TGCAGTGCTAGAGTCCAAGAAACTAATCAGCCCCAGCATTTT.

The chain carries TRBV7-9 and TRBJ1-5; 9 nucleotides line up with TRBD1. Germline assignment: CDR1 SEHNR and CDR2 FQNEAQ (reference sequence). J gave up 3 bases and V 5 bases, and 11 bases lay outside the gene matches. CDR3 size: 17 residues. The CDR3 coding sequence is TGTGCCAGCAGCCTAGGTTGGACAGGGGAGGACAATCAGCCCCAGCATTTT. Protein product: CASSLGWTGEDNQPQHF.